Below, one TCR beta chain is given with its context. The sample holds a few counts of this clone. Its target antigen remains unknown. No much larger clonotype is one base removed from it; base qualities were not supplied. In light of the paper, this sample's time point label describes: baseline before first vaccination. Vaccinee samples were obtained from the UK trials COV001 and COV002, which included a single-blind randomized controlled phase 2/3 trial of AZD1222 (ChAdOx1 nCoV-19) in healthy adults. Trial participant PBMC samples were collected at day 0 and day 28 after the second dose for TCRbeta chain sequencing. Reading the germline V gene (reference sequence) gives CDR1 SEHNR and CDR2 FQNEAQ. Deletion took 5 bases off V and 2 bases off J, with a span of 15 bases between the germline ends. From the cysteine up to the phenylalanine, the CDR3 has a length of 15 residues. The read is trimmed to its CDR3 DNA, 45 bases read in frame from base 1.

The CDR3 regions of human TCRbeta chains were subjected to immunosequencing. Concerning the study's data processing: Repertoire TCRs were matched against a reference library of SARS-CoV-2-specific TCRs generated with the MIRA antigen-specificity platform. Breadth was defined as the fraction of unique TCRs that were SARS-CoV-2-associated, and depth was defined as the fraction of total T cells that were SARS-CoV-2-associated. Using the MIRA data, each spike-specific TCR was mapped to the spike region that the TCR reacts to and placed in a CD4 or CD8 class. Log10-transformed breadth and depth values were compared by one-way ANOVA with Sidak's multiple comparisons tests. Here the immuneACCESS table is served through TCRdb, limited to in-frame sequences with V and J called. Missing clones are a known gap in these copies; in checked studies unresolved V genes cover under half, and the rest lacks a known reason. V and J calls and clone size are copied from that table; D and trimming were computed from the DNA. The sample has over 120,000 clones on record, 80% to 90% of them singletons. The ten largest clonotypes hold 7.5% to 8.5% of the sample.

The sample comes from a study of T cell responses to AZD1222 COVID-19 vaccine (dated by TCRdb to 2020 to 2022). For the study in its entirety: AZD1222 recipients given second doses at about 4 weeks or at about 12 weeks were pooled, since spike-specific TCR depth and breadth were not found to differ between the two schedules. TCR sequencing covered 230 or so trial participants: 200 to 210 given two doses of AZD1222 and approximately 26 given two doses of MenACWY control vaccine. Trial participants were enrolled by age into 18-55, 56-69 and 70-plus year subgroups, with roughly 150, 30 and 60 TCR-sequenced participants respectively.

Here is what the overall study found, with its caveats: Epitopes outside the regions mutated in the B.1.351 and B.1.1.7 variants were reportedly recognized by nearly half of the unique spike-specific TCRs. Conclusions about previously exposed vaccinees are limited, since just a handful of AZD1222 recipients were seropositive for SARS-CoV-2 at baseline. The 56-69-year group was small, and its depth increase did not reach significance, likely because of low power. Because no samples from the day 14 peak response were available, repertoires could be characterized only after the peak T cell response. CD4 TCRs associated with the vaccine covered the entire spike protein, and the dominant responses were in regions 160-218 and 743-854. Participants were mostly white British and included more females than males, and it was suggested by the authors that clonal diversity may have been underestimated. Spike-specific TCR breadth and depth rose significantly after two AZD1222 doses compared with day 0 and with MenACWY recipients.

The source of this sequence is an adult in good health. Material: peripheral blood, obtained on day 0 of AZD1222 vaccination. The rearranged chain carries TRBV7-9 and TRBJ2-5; the D gene is not confidently resolved. The encoded CDR3 is CASSPKVRIQETQYF. The DNA is TGTGCCAGCAGCCCAAAGGTGCGGATTCAAGAGACCCAGTACTTC.